Below, 10 T cell receptor beta chains from the same sample are listed, as sequenced in a study of PD-1 blockade in classical Hodgkin lymphoma. There was relapse after autologous stem cell transplantation in every patient, and there was variation in brentuximab vedotin exposure. The assay was immunoSEQ multiplex PCR, and TCRdb's table has in-frame clones only and misses some. The top ten clones hold about 40% of a sample with 20,000 to 25,000 clones, 77% of them seen once. The sequencing here drew on peripheral blood mononuclear cells (PBMCs), taken before the second cycle of nivolumab. These receptors were obtained from a human donor with classical Hodgkin lymphoma.

This clone has a single count. The chain couples TRBV6-5 to TRBJ2-7; D perhaps matches TRBD2 (5 bases). CDR3 size: 13 residues. V dropped 2 bases and J dropped 0 bases, with 5 bases sitting between them. CDR1 is MNHEY and CDR2 is SVGAGI in the germline V gene. The chain's CDR3 is CASSYGLSYEQYF. The CDR3 nucleotides are TGTGCCAGCAGTTACGGACTCTCCTACGAGCAGTACTTC.

In its sample, this clone ranks as medium-sized. The chain couples TRBV29-1 to TRBJ1-4; D not certain. The germline V gene has CDR1 SQVTM and CDR2 ANQGSEA. The V end lost 7 bases, the J end lost 6 bases, and 12 bases lay between the germline ends. This CDR3 is built from 12 residues. CDR3 in amino acids: CSATNADEKLFF. CDR3 sequence (DNA): TGCAGCGCCACTAACGCCGATGAAAAACTGTTTTTT.

V gene TRBV30 combines with J gene TRBJ2-7, with D possibly TRBD2 on 6 matching bases. The ends were cut back, 0 bases at V and 5 bases at J, with 11 bases in the middle. CDR1 is GTSNPN, CDR2 SVGIG, per germline (reference sequence). The CDR3 has 13 residues. CDR3 nucleotide sequence: TGTGCCTGGAGTGTAGTCTGGGGGGACGAGCAGTACTTC. It is translated as CAWSVVWGDEQYF.

The CDR3 loop reads CSVEDYGTGVYEQYF. In nucleotides, the CDR3 is TGCAGCGTTGAAGATTATGGGACAGGGGTCTACGAGCAGTACTTC. The V and J genes are TRBV29-1 and TRBJ2-7; 10 nucleotides align to TRBD1. The CDR3 is 15 amino acids. V was clipped by 0 bases and J by 3 bases; unmatched bases: 5. Germline CDR1 SQVTM, CDR2 ANQGSEA.

The chain recombines TRBV19 with TRBJ1-2; 7 bases align to TRBD1. Trimming removed 7 bases from V and 4 bases from J; junction bases left unmatched: 9. The CDR3 is 14 residues long. The germline gives CDR1 LNHDA, CDR2 SQIVND (reference sequence). Here the CDR3 DNA reads TGTGCCAGTACCCCCCCGGGGACAGCCTATGGCTACACCTTC. It translates to CASTPPGTAYGYTF.

This clone was seen just once. The V gene is TRBV6-1, the J gene TRBJ2-5; no clear D. Germline-derived CDR1 and CDR2 are MNHNS and SASEGT. The CDR3 sequence is 10 residues long. CDR3 in amino acids: CAFTQETQYF. CDR3 nucleotides: TGTGCATTTACACAAGAGACCCAGTACTTC.

V and J are TRBV25-1 and TRBJ1-2; 9 bases are shared with TRBD1. J was trimmed by 3 bases and V by 4 bases; bases with no gene match: 9. CDR3 length equals 16 residues. CDR1 and CDR2 from the germline V gene are MGHDK and SYGVNS. The CDR3 sequence is CASSAAGTGGDYGYTF. The CDR3 region has the DNA TGTGCCAGCAGTGCAGCCGGCACAGGGGGCGACTATGGCTACACCTTC.

The chain has TRBV19 and TRBJ2-3; tentatively, D is TRBD2 (5 bases). The ends were cut back, 3 bases at V and 5 bases at J, with 18 bases in the middle. The germline V gene encodes CDR1 LNHDA and CDR2 SQIVND (reference sequence). The CDR3 runs 16 residues. This chain's CDR3 is CASSINRGRSRDTQYF. The CDR3 DNA is TGTGCCAGTAGTATTAACCGGGGTAGATCAAGAGATACGCAGTATTTT.

J is TRBJ1-5 and V is TRBV6-5, with D possibly being TRBD1 (5 bases). The CDR3 contains 12 residues. The V and J ends lost 5 bases and 6 bases respectively, with 8 bases between them. Germline values: CDR1 MNHEY, CDR2 SVGAGI. CDR3 nucleotides: TGTGCCAGCAGTACAGGCGGTCAGCCCCAGCATTTT. Amino acid sequence: CASSTGGQPQHF.

The CDR3 DNA sequence: TGTGCCAGCAGTTACGGGACCCTTTCCTACTTC. Amino acid sequence: CASSYGTLSYF. V usage is TRBV6-1 and J usage is TRBJ2-7, with D perhaps assigned TRBD1 or TRBD2 (5 bases each). V was cut by 5 bases and J by 13 bases, with 15 bases left in between. CDR3 length: 11 residues. CDR1 and CDR2 from the germline V gene are MNHNS and SASEGT.